These 2 T cell receptor beta chains were sequenced from one sample in a study of blood T cell repertoires in COVID-19. Clones were read by immunoSEQ multiplex PCR, and TCRdb kept only the in-frame ones, dropping some. The sample carries 490,000 or so clones, 70% to 90% recorded once. The specimen sequenced was PBMCs or T cells enriched from blood (not recorded which). Receptor source: a woman aged 55-69 years who had recovered from COVID-19.

The CDR3 DNA sequence: TGTGCCAGCCCCCAGACAGGACAAGAGACCCAGTACTTC. As protein: CASPQTGQETQYF. The chain couples TRBV7-9 to TRBJ2-5, with D possibly matching TRBD1 (6 bases). Germline assignment: CDR1 SEHNR and CDR2 FQNEAQ (reference sequence). Trimming cost V 8 bases and J 2 bases, with 12 bases left between them. This CDR3 is built from 13 residues.

V gene TRBV30 combines with J gene TRBJ2-4; 7 bases map to TRBD1. With 4 bases clipped from V and 7 bases from J, the junction kept 13 bases outside the gene matches. Looked up from germline, CDR1 is GTSNPN and CDR2 is SVGIG (reference sequence). The CDR3 extends over 15 amino acids. CDR3 loop: CAWNSGQVRGNIQYF. The CDR3 nucleotides read TGTGCCTGGAATTCAGGACAGGTGCGAGGGAACATTCAGTACTTC.